Listed below are T cell receptor beta chains from one sample, sequenced in a study of blood T cell repertoires in COVID-19. The repertoire was sequenced with immunoSEQ multiplex PCR; TCRdb's copy has only in-frame clones and lacks some. Of approximately 400,000 clones in the sample, around 83% were seen once. The specimen sequenced was PBMCs or T cells enriched from blood (not recorded which). Every receptor here comes from a woman aged 45-65 years who had recovered from COVID-19. Both conserved end residues are part of each CDR3. Each record gives: J gene, D gene, V gene, CDR3 protein. The D gene is left open where the match is weak.

>TRBJ2-3|TRBD2|TRBV4-3
CASSQERTSGVGTQYF
>TRBJ1-5|NA|TRBV2
CASREGRAGNQPQHF
>TRBJ1-1|TRBD1|TRBV3-1/TRBV3-2
CASSRLGQGDTEAFF
>TRBJ1-1|NA|TRBV5-1
CASSLGEVTYTEAFF
>TRBJ2-1|TRBD1|TRBV28
CASSPQGASYNEQFF
>TRBJ2-6|TRBD2|TRBV19
CASSPRRGGSGANVLTF
>TRBJ1-4|NA|TRBV2
CASSAQGNGRGEKLFF
>TRBJ2-5|NA|TRBV7-2
CASSNRDVETQYF
>TRBJ2-1|TRBD2|TRBV15
CATSRENVGGSPYNEQFF
>TRBJ1-6|TRBD1|TRBV30
CAWSSGQGHSPLHF
>TRBJ2-3|TRBD2|TRBV5-4
CASRVKRGSTDTQYF
>TRBJ1-2|TRBD1|TRBV30
CAWGQGALDGYTF
>TRBJ1-5|TRBD1|TRBV29-1
CSALLDREDQPQHF
>TRBJ1-3|NA|TRBV6-4
CASRPGGSSGNTIYF
>TRBJ2-2|TRBD1|TRBV15
CATSTPTGGVTGELFF
>TRBJ1-1|NA|TRBV6-5
CASRNRETNTEAFF
>TRBJ2-7|TRBD2|TRBV4-2
CASSQEASGDYEQYF
>TRBJ2-1|TRBD2|TRBV27
CASSSRGGSYNEQFF
>TRBJ1-2|NA|TRBV14
CASSQDGGFHYGYTF
>TRBJ1-1|NA|TRBV11-2
CASSLEGRGNTEAFF
>TRBJ1-1|NA|TRBV4-3
CASSLAGSNTEAFF
>TRBJ1-2|TRBD1|TRBV19
CASSATGQGYGYTF
>TRBJ1-3|NA|TRBV5-4
CASSSRGSGNTIYF
>TRBJ2-7|NA|TRBV7-2
CASSWGGHYEQYF
>TRBJ2-2|TRBD2|TRBV5-1
CASSRGGTNTGELFF
>TRBJ1-2|NA|TRBV20-1
CSAASYGYTF
>TRBJ1-1|NA|TRBV6-2/TRBV6-3
CASSYNRFRDTTLWNTEAFF
>TRBJ2-5|TRBD2|TRBV27
CASSRRTSPQETQYF
>TRBJ1-2|TRBD1|TRBV28
CASSTLTGGNGYTF
>TRBJ1-3|NA|TRBV11-2
CASSFSDRIVGSGNTIYF
>TRBJ2-2|NA|TRBV29-1
CSARTGRGTGELFF
>TRBJ2-1|NA|TRBV4-2
CASSPQLRAPNEQFF
>TRBJ1-2|NA|TRBV6-5
CASSSGQRGGYTF
>TRBJ1-1|NA|TRBV5-6
CASSSQLSSMNTEAFF
>TRBJ2-1|NA|TRBV11-2
CASSYTLAHNEQFF
>TRBJ1-4|NA|TRBV3-1/TRBV3-2
CASSPTQGLREKLFF
>TRBJ1-2|NA|TRBV7-8
CASSLVASRERGYTF
>TRBJ2-1|TRBD2|TRBV19
CASSIPQLAGKNEQFF
>TRBJ1-2|NA|TRBV11-3
CASSLEGASGYTF
>TRBJ1-2|NA|TRBV7-9
CASSPGATGYGYTF
>TRBJ1-3|NA|TRBV7-8
CASSLTPSSGNTIYF
>TRBJ2-5|TRBD2|TRBV9
CASSGTSDQETQYF
>TRBJ1-2|TRBD1|TRBV2
CATWTGLDLNGYTF
>TRBJ1-4|NA|TRBV25-1
CASSERRRVGEKLFF
>TRBJ1-3|NA|TRBV19
CASSATRHSTVDTIYF
>TRBJ1-2|NA|TRBV30
CAWSVIGGFNYGYTF
>TRBJ1-2|TRBD1|TRBV15
CATSAGTGFFGYTF
>TRBJ2-3|TRBD2|TRBV6-6
CASSPLAGGRFTDTQYF
>TRBJ2-7|TRBD1|TRBV6-2/TRBV6-3
CASSLTGGGTYEQYF
>TRBJ1-4|TRBD1|TRBV9
CASSAHQGANEKLFF
>TRBJ2-7|TRBD2|TRBV10-3
CATAGEDYEQYF
>TRBJ2-3|NA|TRBV30
CAWRLGGSTDTQYF
>TRBJ2-1|TRBD1|TRBV9
CASNYGQAGYNEQFF
>TRBJ1-5|TRBD1|TRBV7-8
CASSTQGTGTQQPQHF
>TRBJ1-2|TRBD1|TRBV5-1
CASSTQQGAFDGYTF
>TRBJ1-1|TRBD1|TRBV18
CASSPQGADTEAFF
>TRBJ2-3|TRBD2|TRBV7-9
CASSLGGLAADTDTQYF
>TRBJ1-6|NA|TRBV4-2
CASSQESGWSSYNSPLHF
>TRBJ1-6|NA|TRBV6-5
CASRSGSNSPLHF